This paragraph reports one T cell receptor (beta chain). Its target is unknown. These data originate in a study of shared clonotypes between healthy human individuals. The wider study: The plates for each donor numbered three CD4 naive, three CD4 memory, two CD8 naive and one CD8 memory. General observations from the study: Shared clonotypes: 4.5% to 6.5% naive CD4, under 4% naive CD8, 2.3% memory CD4, under 0.45% memory CD8.

The CDR3 runs 15 residues. Germline CDR1 reads ENHRY; CDR2 reads SYGVKD. The V end was cut by 2 bases, the J end by 3 bases, with 11 bases between. Genomic DNA of each subset was evenly split across several immunoSEQ plates. Method: immunoSEQ multiplex PCR; TCRdb's copy keeps in-frame clones and lacks some. Among about 2.4 million clones, about 92% were seen once, and the ten largest hold about 0.13%. Donors comprised healthy HIV-negative adults lacking recent acute infections or vaccinations. Sequencing used naive CD4+ T cells sorted from blood. Subset described: CD45RA+ positively selected. This sequence joins TRBV10-3 and TRBJ2-1; D unresolved. This receptor was taken from a young man in good health. In nucleotides, the CDR3 is TGTGCCATCAGTGAGACCAACGCGGTCTACAATGAGCAGTTCTTC. Translating gives CAISETNAVYNEQFF.